This T cell receptor (beta chain) was sequenced in a study of OX40 agonist ivuxolimab in advanced cancers. Study background: Dose-escalation patients suffered from hepatocellular carcinoma, melanoma, renal cell or head and neck cancer. Three patients got partial responses; one had hepatocellular carcinoma and two had cutaneous melanoma.

Trimming cost V 4 bases and J 3 bases, with 17 bases left between them. Germline V gene data show CDR1 as SGHNT and CDR2 as YYREEE (reference sequence). This CDR3 comprises 16 residues. With baseline, cycle 4 day 1, and cycle 7 day 1 as timepoints, blood was sampled. Assay: immunoSEQ multiplex PCR; the TCRdb copy retains only in-frame clones and omits some. Among 70,000 or so clones listed, 87% were seen once. The sequence was collected from an adult with an advanced solid tumor such as melanoma, head and neck, liver or kidney cancer. The V and J genes are TRBV5-4 and TRBJ2-1; weak D call: TRBD2 (6 bases). The sequencing here drew on CD4+ or CD8+ T cells sorted from blood, taken in a trial of the OX40 agonist ivuxolimab. DNA for the CDR3: TGTGCCAGCAGCCTGGCTCTGGGACTGAACTACAATGAGCAGTTCTTC. It is translated as CASSLALGLNYNEQFF.